The 27 T cell receptor beta chains below come from one sample, sequenced in a study of technical replicates of blood from several donors. Profiling relied on immunoSEQ multiplex PCR, and the TCRdb table lists in-frame clones only, not all of them. The sample shows tens of thousands of clones, 94% of them seen only once. Sequencing was carried out using T cells isolated from PBMCs. These receptors all come from a human donor in good health.

The CDR3 DNA reads as TGTGCCAGCAGCCAAATCCGGGTTTTCTCGGATGAGCAGTTCTTC. Translating gives CASSQIRVFSDEQFF. The chain carries TRBV4-2 and TRBJ2-1; D gene unclear. Germline V gene data show CDR1 as LGHNA and CDR2 as YNFKEQ. V lost 2 bases and J 8 bases, leaving 16 bases between the germline ends. The length of the CDR3 is 15 residues.

This clone came up a few times. This rearrangement joins TRBV4-2 to TRBJ1-3; possible D gene TRBD1, 5 bases. CDR1 LGHNA and CDR2 YNFKEQ come from the germline V gene. The CDR3 has 17 residues. Trimming removed 3 bases from V and 3 bases from J, with 18 bases in between. The CDR3 region has the DNA TGTGCCAGCAGCCAGGCCGCGGGGCAACAAGGTGGAAACACCATATATTTT. This sequence encodes CASSQAAGQQGGNTIYF.

The chain has TRBV4-1 and TRBJ2-7; 15 positions agree with TRBD2. Unmatched junction bases numbered 6, after V lost 2 bases and J lost 10 bases. Per the germline V gene, CDR1 is MGHRA and CDR2 is YSYEKL. The CDR3 extends over 15 amino acids. In DNA form, the CDR3 reads TGCGCCAGCAGCCAATTAGGACTAGCGGGAGGGGAACAGTACTTC. Protein sequence: CASSQLGLAGGEQYF.

V usage is TRBV11-2 and J usage is TRBJ1-1, with D perhaps TRBD1 (5 bases). V was clipped by 0 bases and J by 6 bases, with 11 bases between them. The CDR3 is 14 residues long. Per the germline V gene, CDR1 is SGHAT and CDR2 is FQNNGV. The CDR3 loop reads CASSLELGGAEAFF. In DNA form, the CDR3 reads TGTGCCAGCAGCTTAGAACTGGGAGGGGCTGAAGCTTTCTTT.

The chain joins TRBV6-1 to TRBJ2-3; 12 bases agree with TRBD2. CDR1 and CDR2 (germline): MNHNS, SASEGT. J lost 4 bases, V lost 4 bases, and 9 bases had no gene match. The CDR3 spans 17 residues. The CDR3 loop reads CASSARTSGNHADTQYF. CDR3 nucleotides: TGTGCCAGCAGTGCCCGGACTAGCGGGAATCATGCAGATACGCAGTATTTT.

The chain combines TRBV5-1 with TRBJ2-3; 9 bases match TRBD2. The V segment lost 1 base and the J segment 1 base; nucleotides outside the gene matches: 4. Germline CDR1 reads SGHRS; CDR2 reads YFSETQ. This CDR3 has 16 amino acids. CDR3 sequence: CASSLFGGRGTDTQYF. The CDR3 DNA sequence: TGCGCCAGCAGCTTGTTCGGCGGGAGGGGCACAGATACGCAGTATTTT.

This chain uses TRBV28 with TRBJ2-7, with 9 bases aligning to TRBD2. Germline-derived CDR1 and CDR2 are MDHEN and SYDVKM. The V gene end was trimmed by 4 bases and the J gene end by 4 bases; junction bases not matched to a gene: 20. This CDR3 contains 19 residues. The CDR3, as DNA: TGTGCCAGCAGTTACCTCCTCTTACCGGGACTAGCAAAGTTGTACGAGCAGTACTTC. This gives the protein CASSYLLLPGLAKLYEQYF.

This clone has just one count. This chain joins TRBV30 and TRBJ2-7, with a possible D match to TRBD1 (6 bases). Trimming took 1 base from V and 0 from J, leaving 13 bases between them. Germline lookup yields CDR1 GTSNPN and CDR2 SVGIG (reference sequence). The length of the CDR3 is 15 residues. CDR3 amino acids: CAWSEGGPLSYEQYF. The CDR3 DNA follows: TGTGCCTGGAGTGAAGGGGGTCCCCTCTCCTACGAGCAGTACTTC.

The J gene is TRBJ2-5, the V gene TRBV10-1; 10 positions match TRBD1. The DNA end is a closer match to TRBJ2-7, so the J assignment may be wrong. In germline, CDR1 is WNHNN, CDR2 SYGVQD (reference sequence). This CDR3 has 16 residues. The CDR3 coding sequence is TGCGCCAGCAGTGAGTCGACAGGGGGCGAAACCTACGAGCAGTACTTC. Protein sequence: CASSESTGGETYEQYF.

This CDR3 reads CASSQQGLSYGYTF. The CDR3 nucleotides read TGTGCCAGCAGCCAGCAGGGTCTTAGCTATGGCTACACCTTC. The V and J genes are TRBV9 and TRBJ1-2, with a tentative D call TRBD1 (5 bases). CDR1 and CDR2 from the germline V gene are SGDLS and YYNGEE. This CDR3 spans 14 amino acids. Trimming left V 4 bases short and J 4 bases short, with 14 bases between.

The chain carries TRBV28 and TRBJ2-3, with TRBD2 matching 15 bases. CDR1 MDHEN and CDR2 SYDVKM come from the germline V gene. V lost 3 bases, J lost 1 base, and 11 bases stayed unmatched. The CDR3 is made up of 20 amino acids. Written as DNA, the CDR3 is TGTGCCAGCAGTTTGCGGAGGACTAGCGGGAGGGCGGGCCGCACAGATACGCAGTATTTT. Its protein product is CASSLRRTSGRAGRTDTQYF.

The J gene is TRBJ2-1, the V gene TRBV25-1; 7 nucleotides align to TRBD1. This CDR3 spans 16 amino acids. Per the germline V gene, CDR1 is MGHDK and CDR2 is SYGVNS. Losses at the gene ends were 3 bases for V and 6 bases for J; bases not matched to a gene: 11. The CDR3 DNA reads TGTGCCAGCAGTGACCTCACCCAGAACAGGGGCAATGAGCAGTTCTTC. Amino acids: CASSDLTQNRGNEQFF.

The rearrangement links TRBV5-4 to TRBJ2-7; possible D gene TRBD2, 6 bases. The length of the CDR3 is 13 residues. CDR1 is SGHNT, CDR2 YYREEE, per germline (reference sequence). V lost 4 bases to trimming and J lost 2 bases, with 10 bases between them. CDR3 coding DNA: TGTGCCAGCAGCCGGACGGGAGCCTACGAGCAGTACTTC. Translation gives CASSRTGAYEQYF.

The rearrangement joins TRBV6-5 to TRBJ1-2; D is possibly TRBD1 (6 bases). CDR1 and CDR2 (germline): MNHEY, SVGAGI. There are 13 residues in the CDR3. Between the trimmed V and J ends, which lost 6 bases and 6 bases, there was a span of 14 bases. The CDR3 protein is CASRGVGGDGYTF. The CDR3 DNA follows: TGTGCCAGCAGGGGGGTTGGGGGCGATGGCTACACCTTC.

This clone has only a few counts. The chain combines TRBV2 with TRBJ1-5; D uncertain. Germline CDR1 and CDR2: SNHLY and FYNNEI. The ends were cut back, 4 bases at V and 5 bases at J, with 6 bases in the middle. CDR3 length: 12 amino acids. CDR3 in amino acids: CASSGEDQPQHF. The CDR3 nucleotides are TGTGCCAGCAGTGGGGAGGATCAGCCCCAGCATTTT.

This clone was seen once. The chain links TRBV5-1 to TRBJ1-5; TRBD1 matches 11 bases. The CDR3 covers 15 residues. In germline, CDR1 is SGHRS, CDR2 YFSETQ. Trimming took 0 bases from V and 6 from J; bases not matched to a gene: 2. For the CDR3, the DNA is TGCGCCAGCAGCTTGGGGACAGGGGGCAGTCAGCCCCAGCATTTT. As protein: CASSLGTGGSQPQHF.

The chain recombines TRBV19 with TRBJ1-5; 10 bases agree with TRBD1. The germline CDR1 and CDR2 sequences are LNHDA and SQIVND (reference sequence). Unmatched junction bases numbered 13, after V lost 4 bases and J lost 1 base. The CDR3 sequence is 19 residues long. DNA for the CDR3: TGTGCCAGTAGTAACCCAAGGGGGACAGGGGCACTCAGCAATCAGCCCCAGCATTTT. Translating gives CASSNPRGTGALSNQPQHF.

The rearrangement uses TRBV6-1 and TRBJ1-2, with TRBD1 matching over 9 bases. The CDR3 is 15 amino acids. The germline V gene encodes CDR1 MNHNS and CDR2 SASEGT. With 6 bases clipped from V and 2 bases from J, the junction kept 7 bases outside the gene matches. The CDR3 here is CASRPGQGLNYGYTF. The CDR3 DNA follows: TGTGCCAGCAGACCCGGACAGGGGCTAAACTATGGCTACACCTTC.

This sequence joins TRBV4-2 and TRBJ2-3; possibly TRBD2 for D (6 bases). Trimming removed 8 bases at V and 0 bases at J, with 15 bases between. This CDR3 spans 15 amino acids. Germline V gene lookup returns CDR1 LGHNA and CDR2 YNFKEQ. The CDR3 DNA reads TGTGCCAGCTCGGTAACCGGGACTAGCACAGATACGCAGTATTTT. This sequence encodes CASSVTGTSTDTQYF.

This chain connects TRBV6-1 to TRBJ2-1, with 7 bases aligning to TRBD1. The CDR3 runs to 14 residues. V shed 7 bases and J 0 bases; nucleotides not matched to a gene: 3. Germline CDR1 MNHNS, CDR2 SASEGT. Written as DNA, the CDR3 is TGTGCCAGCAACGGGGACAGCTCCTACAATGAGCAGTTCTTC. It encodes CASNGDSSYNEQFF.

The chain recombines TRBV14 with TRBJ1-2; a weak D match, TRBD1 (5 bases). CDR1 is SGHDN and CDR2 is FVKESK in the germline V gene. The V and J ends lost 2 bases and 4 bases respectively, with 11 bases between them. The length of the CDR3 is 14 residues. The CDR3 DNA reads TGTGCCAGCAGCCAACTGGGGCCATCCTATGGCTACACCTTC. Translation gives CASSQLGPSYGYTF.

The chain couples TRBV5-1 to TRBJ2-5; TRBD1 is a possible D gene (6 bases). This CDR3 spans 13 amino acids. Per the germline V gene, CDR1 is SGHRS and CDR2 is YFSETQ. V dropped 7 bases and J dropped 2 bases, with 12 bases sitting between them. CDR3 loop: CASRDQGQETQYF. In DNA, the CDR3 is TGCGCCAGCCGTGATCAGGGGCAAGAGACCCAGTACTTC.

CDR3 region: CATYGPSGRANTGELFF. DNA for the CDR3: TGCGCCACATATGGGCCTAGCGGGAGGGCGAACACCGGGGAGCTGTTTTTT. The V gene is TRBV10-2, the J gene TRBJ2-2; 12 bases line up with TRBD2. CDR1 is WSHSY and CDR2 is SAAADI in the germline V gene. V was clipped by 10 bases and J by 0 bases; unmatched bases: 9. This CDR3 spans 17 amino acids.

The chain recombines TRBV4-1 with TRBJ2-1; D not resolved. Germline CDR1 MGHRA, CDR2 YSYEKL. Trimming pared 0 bases from V and 7 bases from J, leaving 4 bases between. This CDR3 has 12 amino acids. DNA for the CDR3: TGCGCCAGCAGCCAAGATCAGAATGAGCAGTTCTTC. This sequence encodes CASSQDQNEQFF.

This chain joins TRBV13 and TRBJ2-5; the match to TRBD1 covers 8 bases. This CDR3 contains 14 residues. Germline V gene data show CDR1 as PRHDT and CDR2 as FYEKMQ (reference sequence). The V gene end was trimmed by 5 bases and the J gene end by 5 bases; junction bases not matched to a gene: 7. DNA for the CDR3: TGTGCCAGCAGCCCAACTGACAGGGGCGAGACCCAGTACTTC. Encoded protein: CASSPTDRGETQYF.

The genes are TRBV2 and TRBJ1-5, with no clear D. This CDR3 is 15 amino acids long. The ends were cut back, 3 bases at V and 0 bases at J, with 9 bases in the middle. CDR1 is SNHLY, CDR2 FYNNEI, per germline. CDR3 residues: CASSEGRNSNQPQHF. CDR3 in DNA: TGTGCCAGCAGTGAGGGCAGAAATAGCAATCAGCCCCAGCATTTT. Variable domain in full (rest from reference TRBV2 and TRBJ1-5): EPEVTQTPSHQVTQMGQEVILRCVPISNHLYFYWYRQILGQKVEFLVSFYNNEISEKSEIFDDQFSVERPDGSNFTLKIRSTKLEDSAMYFCASSEGRNSNQPQHFGDGTRLSIL.

This chain uses TRBV5-1 with TRBJ2-7; TRBD1 matches at 7 bases. The CDR3 is 14 residues long. The V segment lost 4 bases and the J segment 3 bases; nucleotides outside the gene matches: 7. Germline V lookup: CDR1 SGHRS, CDR2 YFSETQ. CDR3 sequence: CASSPGDSLYEQYF. CDR3 sequence (DNA): TGCGCCAGCAGCCCCGGGGACAGCCTCTACGAGCAGTACTTC.